These 23 T cell receptor beta chains came from one sample sequenced in a study of T-cell reconstitution after alpha-beta-depleted transplantation in children. As it was prepared, the TCRbeta library received unique molecular identifiers. Via MiXCR, TCRdb re-called the PCR reads, giving one row per CDR3 protein. The sample has 77,000 or so distinct CDR3 sequences, 15% to 20% seen once. The material was PBMCs, mostly from graft donor cells, obtained 360 days after TCRalphabeta/CD19-depleted stem cell transplant. These receptors were obtained from a male patient aged 2 to 9 who had a stem cell transplant for acute lymphoblastic leukemia, so the T cells may come from the graft donor.

This clonotype was seen ten or more times. The chain is built from TRBV7-9 and TRBJ2-7; no reliable D call. Looked up from germline, CDR1 is SEHNR and CDR2 is FQNEAQ (reference sequence). Trimming removed 5 bases at V and 0 bases at J, with 5 bases between. This CDR3 contains 12 residues. CDR3 sequence (DNA): TGTGCCAGCAGCCTCTCCTCCTACGAGCAGTACTTC. Residues: CASSLSSYEQYF.

The chain couples TRBV15 to TRBJ2-7, with D maybe TRBD1 (6 bases). V lost 3 bases and J lost 4, with 16 bases in between. The CDR3 totals 15 residues. The V gene's germline CDR1 is LNHNV and CDR2 YYDKDF (reference sequence). CDR3 bases: TGTGCCACCAGCAGGGGCAGGGGTATTCCTTACGAGCAGTACTTC. Its protein is CATSRGRGIPYEQYF.

This clonotype was counted between two and nine times. The rearrangement joins TRBV5-1 to TRBJ2-2, with 9 bases lining up with TRBD2. The germline gives CDR1 SGHRS, CDR2 YFSETQ. The V gene end was trimmed by 3 bases and the J gene end by 7 bases; junction bases not matched to a gene: 4. CDR3 size: 14 residues. CDR3 residues: CASSSGLANGELFF. The CDR3 DNA reads as TGCGCCAGCAGCTCGGGACTAGCAAACGGGGAGCTGTTTTTT.

In this sample, this clonotype turned up many times. The chain is built from TRBV7-9 and TRBJ2-4, with D possibly TRBD1 on 7 matching bases. The CDR3 loop spans 16 amino acids. CDR1 is SEHNR, CDR2 FQNEAQ, per germline (reference sequence). V gave up 5 bases and J gave up 1 base, with 15 bases separating them. CDR3: CASSERQGGAKNIQYF. DNA of the CDR3: TGTGCCAGCAGCGAACGACAGGGAGGTGCCAAAAACATTCAGTACTTC.

The genes are TRBV6-5 and TRBJ1-4, with 10 bases that match TRBD1. The CDR3 consists of 15 residues. V shed 6 bases, J shed 7 bases, and the junction held 8 bases outside the gene matches. Germline lookup yields CDR1 MNHEY and CDR2 SVGAGI. Here the CDR3 reads CASRTAGTGVEKLFF. The CDR3 DNA is TGTGCCAGCAGGACCGCCGGGACAGGGGTTGAAAAACTGTTTTTT.

The chain uses TRBV5-1 and TRBJ1-2; D is unclear. The germline CDR1 and CDR2 sequences are SGHRS and YFSETQ. V dropped 0 bases and J dropped 4 bases, with 7 bases sitting between them. The CDR3 extends over 13 amino acids. The CDR3: CASSLGYRYGYTF. CDR3 nucleotides: TGCGCCAGCAGCTTGGGGTACCGCTATGGCTACACCTTC.

This clonotype appeared a few times. The CDR3, as DNA: TGCGCCAGCAGCCAAGGACTAGCGGGAGTGAGCTCCTACAATGAGCAGTTCTTC. Translating it yields CASSQGLAGVSSYNEQFF. The chain recombines TRBV4-1 with TRBJ2-1; 12 bases align to TRBD2. The germline V gene encodes CDR1 MGHRA and CDR2 YSYEKL. J lost 0 bases, V lost 1 base, and 4 bases had no gene match. The CDR3 extends over 18 amino acids.

The chain carries TRBV3-1 and TRBJ2-7, with a tentative D call TRBD2 (6 bases). V was cut by 4 bases and J by 4 bases, with 20 bases left in between. Germline V lookup: CDR1 LGHDT, CDR2 YNNKEL (reference sequence). The CDR3 has 16 residues. CDR3 residues: CASSRRGAAKGYEQYF. Written as DNA, the CDR3 is TGTGCCAGCAGCCGGCGGGGCGCGGCGAAAGGATACGAGCAGTACTTC.

This clonotype occurred a few times. The chain links TRBV5-6 to TRBJ2-7; TRBD1 matches at 8 bases. Trimming removed 4 bases from V and 2 bases from J; junction bases left unmatched: 11. This CDR3 spans 16 amino acids. Germline CDR1 and CDR2: SGHDT and YYEEEE. The CDR3 DNA sequence: TGTGCCAGCAGCCAGGCATTCAGGGGGCGCACCTACGAGCAGTACTTC. This translates into CASSQAFRGRTYEQYF.

The chain is built from TRBV5-1 and TRBJ1-6; no firm D call. Germline-derived CDR1 and CDR2 are SGHRS and YFSETQ. This CDR3 contains 14 residues. Trimming took off 0 bases at V and 5 bases at J, with 6 bases between the two ends. CDR3 region: CASSLDRNNSPLHF. CDR3 bases: TGCGCCAGCAGCTTGGACAGAAATAATTCACCCCTCCACTTT.

This clonotype was found many times. The chain combines TRBV11-2 with TRBJ2-3; TRBD2 aligns across 9 bases. Germline V CDR1 and CDR2: SGHAT, FQNNGV. The CDR3 consists of 15 residues. V dropped 5 bases and J dropped 0; count of bases not matched to a gene: 3. The CDR3 protein is CASSRGLASTDTQYF. The CDR3 DNA reads as TGTGCCAGCAGCAGGGGACTAGCTAGCACAGATACGCAGTATTTT.

This clonotype has just a few counts. The chain uses TRBV25-1 and TRBJ2-1; 7 nucleotides align to TRBD2. After removal of 10 bases from V and 4 bases from J, the junction contained 10 bases not matched to a gene. Germline assignment: CDR1 MGHDK and CDR2 SYGVNS. The CDR3 totals 14 residues. The CDR3 protein is CATAGVPAYNEQFF. The CDR3 coding sequence is TGTGCCACTGCGGGAGTTCCGGCATACAATGAGCAGTTCTTC.

This clonotype was seen only a few times. This sequence joins TRBV6-5 and TRBJ1-2, with 7 bases matching TRBD1. Germline trimming cut 8 bases from V and 8 bases from J; bases unmatched to any gene: 11. This CDR3 contains 13 residues. Germline CDR1 and CDR2: MNHEY and SVGAGI. CDR3 residues: CASARNRGPGYTF. DNA of the CDR3: TGTGCCAGCGCCCGGAATAGGGGGCCCGGCTACACCTTC.

J is TRBJ1-1 and V is TRBV11-1; tentative D call: TRBD1 (6 bases). Germline V gives CDR1 SGHAT, CDR2 FQDESV (reference sequence). This CDR3 has 20 residues. The germline V and J ends were trimmed by 5 bases and 3 bases, with 31 bases remaining between them. The CDR3 here is CASSLKRFLPRGGVDTEAFF. The DNA for the CDR3 is TGTGCCAGCAGCCTTAAACGGTTCCTCCCCAGGGGCGGGGTGGACACTGAAGCTTTCTTT.

There are many counts of this clonotype. The chain uses TRBV12-3 or TRBV12-4 and TRBJ2-1; D might be TRBD2 (6 bases). V was clipped by 3 bases and J by 0 bases, with 6 bases between them. The CDR3 has 14 residues. In DNA, the CDR3 is TGTGCCAGCAGTTTTAGCGGCTCCTACAATGAGCAGTTCTTC. Its protein product is CASSFSGSYNEQFF.

CDR3 DNA: TGTGCCAGCAGCCCGGGGGGTCCCGAAGCTTTCTTT. As protein: CASSPGGPEAFF. V usage is TRBV6-5 and J usage is TRBJ1-1, with a weak D call TRBD1 (5 bases). The CDR3 has 12 amino acids. V dropped 6 bases and J dropped 8 bases, with 13 bases sitting between them. CDR1 and CDR2 from the germline V gene are MNHEY and SVGAGI.

The CDR3 loop reads CASSQDWSGRPYNEQFF. In nucleotides, the CDR3 is TGCGCCAGCAGCCAAGATTGGAGTGGGCGGCCTTACAATGAGCAGTTCTTC. The J gene is TRBJ2-1, the V gene TRBV4-1; D is ambiguous. V lost 0 bases, J lost 4 bases, and 16 bases lay in between. Germline CDR1 is MGHRA and CDR2 is YSYEKL. This CDR3 is built from 17 residues.

This clonotype turned up a few times. The J gene is TRBJ2-1, the V gene TRBV2; D perhaps matches TRBD1 (6 bases). Trimming took off 7 bases at V and 2 bases at J, with 18 bases between the two ends. In germline, CDR1 is SNHLY, CDR2 FYNNEI. The CDR3 runs 16 residues. This chain's CDR3 is CASKSTTGSTYNEQFF. CDR3 DNA: TGTGCCAGCAAAAGCACGACAGGCTCGACCTACAATGAGCAGTTCTTC.

This clonotype was seen only a few times. CDR3 protein: CASSQGYNSYEQYF. The CDR3 DNA reads as TGCGCCAGCAGCCAAGGGTACAACTCCTACGAGCAGTACTTC. The rearrangement joins TRBV4-1 to TRBJ2-7, with D unresolved. The CDR3 sequence is 14 residues long. The germline CDR1 and CDR2 sequences are MGHRA and YSYEKL. Trimming removed 1 base from V and 0 bases from J, with 7 bases in between.

This clonotype has just a few counts. V gene TRBV5-1 combines with J gene TRBJ2-2; D perhaps matches TRBD2 (6 bases). CDR3 size: 17 residues. V was clipped by 0 bases and J by 7 bases, with 19 bases between them. Germline CDR1 SGHRS, CDR2 YFSETQ. CDR3 coding DNA: TGCGCCAGCAGCTTGGGTTCTAGCGTCCTCATATTCGGGGAGCTGTTTTTT. Its translation is CASSLGSSVLIFGELFF.

The rearrangement joins TRBV5-1 to TRBJ2-7; 14 bases align to TRBD2. Germline V gene lookup returns CDR1 SGHRS and CDR2 YFSETQ. This CDR3 has 17 residues. V shed 5 bases, J shed 5 bases, and the junction held 12 bases outside the gene matches. The CDR3 region has the DNA TGCGCCAGCAGTCCGGGACTAGCGGGAGTGCCGTGGCACGAGCAGTACTTC. This sequence encodes CASSPGLAGVPWHEQYF.

The chain recombines TRBV7-2 with TRBJ2-7, with a weak D call TRBD1 (5 bases). With 0 bases removed from V and 0 bases from J, the gap between germline ends came to 12 bases. Germline CDR1 and CDR2: SGHTA and FQGNSA. CDR3 length: 16 residues. CDR3: CASSLAGRGSSYEQYF. CDR3 bases: TGTGCCAGCAGCTTAGCGGGGCGCGGTAGCTCCTACGAGCAGTACTTC.

This clonotype has more than one count but fewer than ten. This sequence joins TRBV10-3 and TRBJ1-5; D call uncertain. Germline assignment: CDR1 ENHRY and CDR2 SYGVKD. The CDR3 is 12 amino acids. V lost 4 bases and J lost 6, with 7 bases in between. The CDR3 nucleotides read TGTGCCATCAGTGCCCAAGGTCAGCCCCAGCATTTT. This codes for CAISAQGQPQHF.